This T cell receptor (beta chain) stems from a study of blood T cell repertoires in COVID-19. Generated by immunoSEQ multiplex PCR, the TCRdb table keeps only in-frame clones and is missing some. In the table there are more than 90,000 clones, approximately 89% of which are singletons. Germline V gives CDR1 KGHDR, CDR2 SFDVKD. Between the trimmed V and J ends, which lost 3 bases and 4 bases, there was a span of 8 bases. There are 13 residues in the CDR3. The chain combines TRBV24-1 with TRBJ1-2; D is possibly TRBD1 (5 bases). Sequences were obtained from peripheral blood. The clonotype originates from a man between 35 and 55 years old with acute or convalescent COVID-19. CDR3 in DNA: TGTGCCACCAGTGATGAACAGGCCTATGGCTACACCTTC. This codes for CATSDEQAYGYTF.